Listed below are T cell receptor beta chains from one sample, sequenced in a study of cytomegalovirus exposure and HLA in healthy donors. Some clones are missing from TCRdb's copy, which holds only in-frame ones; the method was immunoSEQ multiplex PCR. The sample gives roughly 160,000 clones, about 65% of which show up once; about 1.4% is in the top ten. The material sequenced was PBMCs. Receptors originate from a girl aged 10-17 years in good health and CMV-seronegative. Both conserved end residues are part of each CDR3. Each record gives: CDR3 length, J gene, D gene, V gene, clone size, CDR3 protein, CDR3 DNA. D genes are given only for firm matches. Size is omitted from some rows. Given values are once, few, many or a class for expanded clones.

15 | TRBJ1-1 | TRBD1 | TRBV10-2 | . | CASRDGDRTGRQAFF | TGCGCCAGCAGGGACGGGGACAGGACCGGCCGGCAAGCTTTCTTT
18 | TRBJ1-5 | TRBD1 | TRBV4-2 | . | CASSQDPEGAVSHQPQHF | TGTGCCAGCAGCCAAGATCCGGAGGGGGCAGTCTCCCATCAGCCCCAGCATTTT
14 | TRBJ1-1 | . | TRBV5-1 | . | CASSTQVMNTEAFF | TGCGCCAGCTCTACACAGGTGATGAACACTGAAGCTTTCTTT
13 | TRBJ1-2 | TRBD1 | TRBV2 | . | CASIDRGYYGYTF | TGTGCCAGCATTGACAGGGGATACTATGGCTACACCTTC
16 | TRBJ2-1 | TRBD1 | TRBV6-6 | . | CASSLPSGQGVNEQFF | TGTGCCAGCAGTCTCCCTTCGGGACAGGGGGTAAATGAGCAGTTCTTC
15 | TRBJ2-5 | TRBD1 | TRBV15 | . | CATSPLGQIGETQYF | TGTGCCACCAGCCCCCTGGGACAGATAGGAGAGACCCAGTACTTC
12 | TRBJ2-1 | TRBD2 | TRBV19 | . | CASGLAYNEQFF | TGTGCCAGCGGACTAGCCTACAATGAGCAGTTCTTC
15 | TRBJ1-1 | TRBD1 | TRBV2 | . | CASSEETGVGTEAFF | TGTGCCAGCAGCGAAGAAACAGGGGTGGGCACTGAAGCTTTCTTT
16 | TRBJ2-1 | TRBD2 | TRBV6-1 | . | CASSETLAGGRNEQFF | TGTGCCAGCAGTGAAACCCTAGCGGGGGGGCGTAATGAGCAGTTCTTC
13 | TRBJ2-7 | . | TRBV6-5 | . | CASRTTATYEQYF | TGTGCCAGCAGGACGACAGCAACCTACGAGCAGTACTTC
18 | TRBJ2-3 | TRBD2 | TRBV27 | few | CASSLCGTSGACTDTQYF | TGTGCCAGCAGTTTATGCGGGACTAGCGGGGCATGCACAGATACGCAGTATTTT
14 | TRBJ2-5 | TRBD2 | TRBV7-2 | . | CASSPWEGRQTQYF | TGTGCCAGCAGCCCGTGGGAGGGACGCCAGACCCAGTACTTC
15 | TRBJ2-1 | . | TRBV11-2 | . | CASSLVLSSYNEQFF | TGTGCCAGCAGCTTAGTTCTGAGCTCCTACAATGAGCAGTTCTTC
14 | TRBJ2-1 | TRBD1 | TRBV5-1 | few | CASSTGGLADEQFF | TGCGCCAGTTCGACAGGGGGCTTAGCCGATGAGCAGTTCTTC
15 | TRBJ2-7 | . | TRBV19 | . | CASSIGGDYTYEQYF | TGTGCCAGTAGTATAGGAGGAGACTACACCTACGAGCAGTACTTC
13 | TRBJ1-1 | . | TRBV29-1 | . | CSVLTGESTEAFF | TGCAGCGTTTTGACAGGCGAGAGCACTGAAGCTTTCTTT
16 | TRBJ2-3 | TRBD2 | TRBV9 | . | CASSVGGTLITDTQYF | TGTGCCAGCAGCGTCGGGGGGACCCTAATCACAGATACGCAGTATTTT
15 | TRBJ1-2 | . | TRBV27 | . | CASSLEGSPLYGYTF | TGTGCCAGCAGTTTGGAGGGGAGCCCTCTGTATGGCTACACCTTC
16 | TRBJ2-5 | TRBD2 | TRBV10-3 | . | CASTGTSGASQETQYF | TGTGCCAGCACCGGGACTAGCGGGGCCTCCCAAGAGACCCAGTACTTC
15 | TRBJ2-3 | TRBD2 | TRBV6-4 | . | CASSDRRGGADTQYF | TGTGCCAGCAGTGACAGGCGGGGGGGCGCAGATACGCAGTATTTT
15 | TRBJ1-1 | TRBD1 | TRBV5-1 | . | CASSFDRGKGTEAFF | TGCGCCAGCAGCTTCGACAGGGGCAAAGGCACTGAAGCTTTCTTT
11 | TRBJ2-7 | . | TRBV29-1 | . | CSVDWLSEQYF | TGCAGCGTTGACTGGTTATCCGAGCAGTACTTC
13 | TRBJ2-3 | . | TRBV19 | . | CASNEGITDTQYF | TGTGCCAGTAATGAGGGTATCACAGATACGCAGTATTTT
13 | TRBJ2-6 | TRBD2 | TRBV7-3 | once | CASSFGGANVLTF | TGTGCCAGCAGCTTCGGGGGGGCCAACGTCCTGACTTTT
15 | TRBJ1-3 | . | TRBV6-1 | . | CASSEREGLPNTIYF | TGTGCCAGCAGTGAAAGGGAGGGTCTCCCGAACACCATATATTTT
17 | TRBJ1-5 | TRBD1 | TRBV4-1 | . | CASSQDPPGTGDQPQHF | TGCGCCAGCAGCCAAGATCCCCCCGGGACAGGGGATCAGCCCCAGCATTTT
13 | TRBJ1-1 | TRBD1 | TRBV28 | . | CASSFQGVAEAFF | TGTGCCAGCAGTTTTCAGGGGGTGGCTGAAGCTTTCTTT
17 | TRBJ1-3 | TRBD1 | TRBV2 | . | CASSRTAGQGTGNTIYF | TGTGCCAGCAGTCGTACCGCGGGACAGGGAACTGGAAACACCATATATTTT
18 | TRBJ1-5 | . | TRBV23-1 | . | CASSQTQNLIRVDQPQHF | TGCGCCAGCAGTCAAACCCAGAACCTAATTCGGGTCGATCAGCCCCAGCATTTT
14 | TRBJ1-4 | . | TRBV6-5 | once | CASSPAGANEKLFF | TGTGCCAGCAGCCCGGCAGGGGCTAATGAAAAACTGTTTTTT
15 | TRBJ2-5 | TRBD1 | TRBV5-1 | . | CASTLGDRTQETQYF | TGCGCCAGCACCTTAGGGGACAGGACCCAAGAGACCCAGTACTTC
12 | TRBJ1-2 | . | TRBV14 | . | CASSPSLYGYTF | TGTGCCAGCAGCCCGAGCCTCTATGGCTACACCTTC
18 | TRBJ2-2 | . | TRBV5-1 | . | CASSLFSRVLIYTGELFF | TGCGCCAGCAGCTTGTTTTCCCGGGTCCTCATTTACACCGGGGAGCTGTTTTTT
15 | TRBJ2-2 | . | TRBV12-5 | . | CASGLRGINTGELFF | TGTGCTAGTGGGCTCCGGGGGATAAACACCGGGGAGCTGTTTTTT
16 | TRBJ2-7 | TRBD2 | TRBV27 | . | CASSSWTSGGPYEQYF | TGTGCCAGCAGTTCCTGGACTAGCGGGGGACCCTACGAGCAGTACTTC